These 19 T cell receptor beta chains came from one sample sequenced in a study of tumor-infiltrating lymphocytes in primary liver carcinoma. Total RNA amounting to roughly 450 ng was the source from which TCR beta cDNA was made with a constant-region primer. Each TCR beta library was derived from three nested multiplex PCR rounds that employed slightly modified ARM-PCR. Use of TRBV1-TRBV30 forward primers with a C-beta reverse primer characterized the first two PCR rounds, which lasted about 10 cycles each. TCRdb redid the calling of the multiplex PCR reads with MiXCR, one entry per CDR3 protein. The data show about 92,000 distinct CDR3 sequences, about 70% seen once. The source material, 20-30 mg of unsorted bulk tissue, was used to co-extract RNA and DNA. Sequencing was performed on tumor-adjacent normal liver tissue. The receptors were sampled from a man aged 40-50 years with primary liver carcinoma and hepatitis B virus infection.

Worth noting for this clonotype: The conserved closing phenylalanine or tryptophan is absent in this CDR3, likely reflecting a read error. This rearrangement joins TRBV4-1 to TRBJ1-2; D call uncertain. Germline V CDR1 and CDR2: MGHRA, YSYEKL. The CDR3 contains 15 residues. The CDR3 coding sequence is TGCCCCAGCAGCCAAGAGGCCGGAACAAACTATGGCTACACCATC. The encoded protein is CPSSQEAGTNYGYTI.

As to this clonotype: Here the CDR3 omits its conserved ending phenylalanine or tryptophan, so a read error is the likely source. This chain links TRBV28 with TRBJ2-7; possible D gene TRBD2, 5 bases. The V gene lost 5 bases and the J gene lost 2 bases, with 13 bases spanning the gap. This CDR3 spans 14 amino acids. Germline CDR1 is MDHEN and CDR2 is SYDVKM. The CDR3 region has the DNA TGTGCCAGCAGTCTAGGGAGAGGGACCTACGAGCAGTACTTA. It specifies CASSLGRGTYEQYL.

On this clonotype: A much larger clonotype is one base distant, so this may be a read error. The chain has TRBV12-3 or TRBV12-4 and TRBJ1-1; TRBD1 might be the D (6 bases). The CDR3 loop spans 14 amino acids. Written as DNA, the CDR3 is TGTGCCAACAGTCCCCAACAGGGTAGCACTGAAGCTTTCTTT. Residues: CANSPQQGSTEAFF.

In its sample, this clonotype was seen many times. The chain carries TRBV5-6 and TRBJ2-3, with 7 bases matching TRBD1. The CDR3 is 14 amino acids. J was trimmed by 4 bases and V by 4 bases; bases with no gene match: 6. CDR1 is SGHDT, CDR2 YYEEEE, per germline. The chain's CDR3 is CASSPETGSDTQYF. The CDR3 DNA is TGTGCCAGCAGCCCGGAGACAGGGTCAGATACGCAGTATTTT. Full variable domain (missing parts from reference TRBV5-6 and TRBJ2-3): DAGVTQSPTHLIKTRGQQVTLRCSPKSGHDTVSWYQQALGQGPQFIFQYYEEEERQRGNFPDRFSGHQFPNYSSELNVNALLLGDSALYLCASSPETGSDTQYFGPGTRLTVL.

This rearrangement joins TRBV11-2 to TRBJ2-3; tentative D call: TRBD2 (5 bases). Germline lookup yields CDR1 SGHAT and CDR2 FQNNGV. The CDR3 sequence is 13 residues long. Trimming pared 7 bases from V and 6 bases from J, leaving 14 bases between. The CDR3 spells CASNPLANDTQYF. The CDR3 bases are TGTGCCAGCAATCCGCTAGCAAACGATACGCAGTATTTT.

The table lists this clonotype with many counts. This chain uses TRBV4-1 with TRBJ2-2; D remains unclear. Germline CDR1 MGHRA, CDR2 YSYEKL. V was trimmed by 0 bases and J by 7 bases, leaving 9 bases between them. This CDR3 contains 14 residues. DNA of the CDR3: TGCGCCAGCAGCCAAGATTCAGAAGTCGGGGAGCTGTTTTTT. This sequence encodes CASSQDSEVGELFF.

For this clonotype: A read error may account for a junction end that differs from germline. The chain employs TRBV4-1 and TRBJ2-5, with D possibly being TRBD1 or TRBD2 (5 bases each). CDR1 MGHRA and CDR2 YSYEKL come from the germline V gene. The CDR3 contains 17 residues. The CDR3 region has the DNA TGCGCCAGCAGCCGGACGTCCGGGAACCTAAAAGGGGAGACTCAGTACTTC. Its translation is CASSRTSGNLKGETQYF.

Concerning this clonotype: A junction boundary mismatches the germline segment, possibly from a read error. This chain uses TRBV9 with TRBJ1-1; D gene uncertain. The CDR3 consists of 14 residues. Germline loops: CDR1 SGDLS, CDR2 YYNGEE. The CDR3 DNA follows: TGTGTCAGCAGCGTAGAAGTTTGGAGCACTGAAGCTTTCTTT. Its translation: CVSSVEVWSTEAFF.

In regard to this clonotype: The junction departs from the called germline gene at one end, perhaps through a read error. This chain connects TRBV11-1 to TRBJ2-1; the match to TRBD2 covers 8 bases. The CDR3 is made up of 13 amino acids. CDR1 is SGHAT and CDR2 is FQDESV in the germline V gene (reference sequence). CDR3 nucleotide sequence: TGTGCCAGCACTCTCGGGGGGGAGGATGAGCACTTCTTC. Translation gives CASTLGGEDEHFF.

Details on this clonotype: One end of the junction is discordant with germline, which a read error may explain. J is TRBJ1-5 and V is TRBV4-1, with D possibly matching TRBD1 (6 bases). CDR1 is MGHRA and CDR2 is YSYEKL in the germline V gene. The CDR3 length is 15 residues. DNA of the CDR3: TGCTCCAGCAGTCCAGGGGAGGTTGGTCTTCAGGCCCGGCATTTT. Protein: CSSSPGEVGLQARHF.

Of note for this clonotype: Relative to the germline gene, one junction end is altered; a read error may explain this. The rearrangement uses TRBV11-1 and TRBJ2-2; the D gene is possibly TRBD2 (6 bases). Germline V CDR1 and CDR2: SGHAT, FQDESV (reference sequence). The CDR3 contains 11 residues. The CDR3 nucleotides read TGTGCCAGCAGCCTTGGGGGGAAGCTGTCTTTT. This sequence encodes CASSLGGKLSF.

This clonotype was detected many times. CDR3 bases: TGTGCCAGCAGGCCTGTAGAGCGCGGAACTGAAGCTTTCTTT. Amino acid sequence: CASRPVERGTEAFF. The chain has TRBV6-5 and TRBJ1-1; D call uncertain. Germline values: CDR1 MNHEY, CDR2 SVGAGI. V gave up 6 bases and J gave up 5 bases, with 16 bases separating them. The CDR3 is 14 amino acids.

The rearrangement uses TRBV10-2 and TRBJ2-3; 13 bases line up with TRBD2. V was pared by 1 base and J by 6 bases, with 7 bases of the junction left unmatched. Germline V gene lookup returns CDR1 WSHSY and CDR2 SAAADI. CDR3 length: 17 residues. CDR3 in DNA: TGCGCCAGCAGTGAGTGGACTAGCGGGGGAGGGGCGGATACGCAGTATTTT. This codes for CASSEWTSGGGADTQYF.

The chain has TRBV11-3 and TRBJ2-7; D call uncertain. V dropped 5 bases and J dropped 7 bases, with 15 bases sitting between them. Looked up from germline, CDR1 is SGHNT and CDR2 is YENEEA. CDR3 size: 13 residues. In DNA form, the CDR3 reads TGTGCCAGCAGCCCCAGTGACAAGGGTGAGCAGTACTTC. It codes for CASSPSDKGEQYF.

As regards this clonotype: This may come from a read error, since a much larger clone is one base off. CDR3 sequence reads: CASSYIAPDAYEQYF. The CDR3 DNA reads as TGTGCCAGCAGTTACATTGCACCCGACGCTTACGAGCAGTACTTC. The rearrangement links TRBV6-6 to TRBJ2-7; D not resolved. The V end was cut by 2 bases, the J end by 4 bases, with 15 bases between. From germline, CDR1 is MNHNY and CDR2 SVGAGI (reference sequence). CDR3 length equals 15 residues.

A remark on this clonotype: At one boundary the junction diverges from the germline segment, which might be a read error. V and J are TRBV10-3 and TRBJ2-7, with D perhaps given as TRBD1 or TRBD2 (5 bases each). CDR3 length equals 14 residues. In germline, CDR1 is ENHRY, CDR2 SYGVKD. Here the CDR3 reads CATSAGAVSYGQYF. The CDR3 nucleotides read TGTGCCACCAGTGCCGGGGCAGTATCCTACGGGCAGTACTTC.

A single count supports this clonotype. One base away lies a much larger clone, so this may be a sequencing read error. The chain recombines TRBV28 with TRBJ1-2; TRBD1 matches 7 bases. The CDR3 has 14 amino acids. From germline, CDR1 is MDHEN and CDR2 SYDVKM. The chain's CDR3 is CACSFRTGLRGYTF. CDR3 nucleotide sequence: TGTGCCTGCAGTTTTCGGACAGGCCTCCGAGGCTACACCTTC.

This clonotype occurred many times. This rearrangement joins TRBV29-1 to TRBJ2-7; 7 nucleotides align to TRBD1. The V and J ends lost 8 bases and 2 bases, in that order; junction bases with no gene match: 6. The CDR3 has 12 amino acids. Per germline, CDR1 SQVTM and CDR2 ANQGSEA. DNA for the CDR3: TGCAGCAGTGGGGACAGCCCCTACGAGCAGTACTTC. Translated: CSSGDSPYEQYF.

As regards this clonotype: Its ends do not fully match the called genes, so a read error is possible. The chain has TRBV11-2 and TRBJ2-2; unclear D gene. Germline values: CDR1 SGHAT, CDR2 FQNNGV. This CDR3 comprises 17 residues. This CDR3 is CASSLSFSSPNTGELFF. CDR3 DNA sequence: TGTGCTAGCAGCTTAAGCTTTAGCTCACCCAACACCGGGGAGCTGTTTTTT.